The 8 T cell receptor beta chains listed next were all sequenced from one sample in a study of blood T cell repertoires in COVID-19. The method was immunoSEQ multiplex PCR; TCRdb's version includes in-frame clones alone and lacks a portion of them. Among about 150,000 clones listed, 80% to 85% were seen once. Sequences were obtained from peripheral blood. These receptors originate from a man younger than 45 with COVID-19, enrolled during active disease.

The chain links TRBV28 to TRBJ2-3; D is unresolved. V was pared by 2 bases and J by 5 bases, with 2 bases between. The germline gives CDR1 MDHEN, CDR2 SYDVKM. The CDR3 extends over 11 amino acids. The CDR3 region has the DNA TGTGCCAGCAGTTTACGAGATACGCAGTATTTT. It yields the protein CASSLRDTQYF.

CDR3 bases: TGTGCCAGCGCGCAGCACAGGGGGGCCACTGAAGCTTTCTTT. As protein: CASAQHRGATEAFF. This sequence joins TRBV11-3 and TRBJ1-1, with 8 positions matching TRBD1. CDR1 and CDR2 (germline): SGHNT, YENEEA. V dropped 8 bases and J dropped 4; count of bases not matched to a gene: 9. The CDR3 length is 14 residues.

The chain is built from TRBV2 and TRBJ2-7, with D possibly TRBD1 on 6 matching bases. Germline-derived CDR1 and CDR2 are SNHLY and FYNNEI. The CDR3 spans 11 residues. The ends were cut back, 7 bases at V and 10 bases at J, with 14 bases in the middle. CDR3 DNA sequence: TGTGCCAGCACTGCCCAGGGGCAACAGTACTTC. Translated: CASTAQGQQYF.

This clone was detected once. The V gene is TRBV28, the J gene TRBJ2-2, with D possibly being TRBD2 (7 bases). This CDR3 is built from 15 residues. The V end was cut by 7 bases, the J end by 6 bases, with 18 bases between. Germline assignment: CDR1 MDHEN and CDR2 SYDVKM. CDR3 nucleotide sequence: TGTGCCAGCATTCAGGGGACTACCTTAGCCGGGGAGCTGTTTTTT. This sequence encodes CASIQGTTLAGELFF.

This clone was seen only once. The DNA of the CDR3 is TGTGCCAGCACCCCGGGACAGACGAACACTGAAGCTTTCTTT. This encodes CASTPGQTNTEAFF. The rearrangement links TRBV28 to TRBJ1-1; 7 bases match TRBD1. The CDR3 consists of 14 residues. CDR1 MDHEN and CDR2 SYDVKM come from the germline V gene. V trimming: 7 bases; J trimming: 1 base; junction bases outside the gene matches: 6.

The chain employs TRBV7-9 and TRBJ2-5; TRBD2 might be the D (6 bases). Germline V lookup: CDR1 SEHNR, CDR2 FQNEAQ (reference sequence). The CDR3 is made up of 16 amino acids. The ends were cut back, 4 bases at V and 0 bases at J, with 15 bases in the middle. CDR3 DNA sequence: TGTGCCAGCAGCTCTCGGGACTCCGCGTACCAAGAGACCCAGTACTTC. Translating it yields CASSSRDSAYQETQYF.

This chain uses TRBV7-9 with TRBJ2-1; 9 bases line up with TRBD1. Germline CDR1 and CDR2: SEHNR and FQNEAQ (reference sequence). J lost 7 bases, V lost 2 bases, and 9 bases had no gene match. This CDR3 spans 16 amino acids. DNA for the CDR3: TGTGCCAGCAGCTTATTCGGGACAGGGAAATCTAATGAGCAGTTCTTC. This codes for CASSLFGTGKSNEQFF.

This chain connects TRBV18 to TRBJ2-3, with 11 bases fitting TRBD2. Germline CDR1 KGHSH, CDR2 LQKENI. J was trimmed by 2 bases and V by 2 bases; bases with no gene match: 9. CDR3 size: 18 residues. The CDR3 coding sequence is TGTGCCAGCTCACCAGATGCAAAACTAGCGGGGGCCACAGATACGCAGTATTTT. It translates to CASSPDAKLAGATDTQYF.